Listed below are T cell receptor beta chains from one sample, sequenced in a study of cytomegalovirus exposure and HLA in healthy donors. Using immunoSEQ multiplex PCR, the repertoire was profiled, and TCRdb retains in-frame clones only, with some absent. Of tens of thousands of clones in the sample, 60% to 80% were seen once. Sample: PBMCs. The receptor set was obtained from a man in his forties or fifties in good health and CMV-seronegative. Each CDR3 is given with its conserved first and last residue. D genes are given only for firm matches. The size of a clone is reported for some rows only, either as once, few or many, or as a class for expanded clones.

len	v_gene	abundance	d_gene	j_gene	CDR3nt	CDR3aa
14	TRBV23-1	once	-	TRBJ2-7	TGCGCCAGCAGCCCCGGACAGAACACCTACGAGCAGTACTTC	CASSPGQNTYEQYF
16	TRBV7-8	-	TRBD2	TRBJ2-7	TGTGCCAGCAGCTTCCTTGTAGCGGGAGAAGGGTACGAGCAGTACTTC	CASSFLVAGEGYEQYF
16	TRBV7-8	-	-	TRBJ1-5	TGTGCCAGCAGCTTAGCCTCGGCGGGGGGCAATCAGCCCCAGCATTTT	CASSLASAGGNQPQHF
13	TRBV30	-	TRBD1	TRBJ2-3	TGTGCCCGAGGACAGGGCGAGACAGATACGCAGTATTTT	CARGQGETDTQYF
14	TRBV29-1	-	TRBD1	TRBJ2-7	TGCAGCGTTGCCGGCCCCGGGACAGCCTACGAGCAGTACTTC	CSVAGPGTAYEQYF
13	TRBV27	-	-	TRBJ2-7	TGTGCCAGCAGCACCCCGGACGGGGTCGAGCAGTACTTC	CASSTPDGVEQYF
14	TRBV28	-	TRBD1	TRBJ2-7	TGTGCCAGCAGGAGTTCAGGGACAGGGGACGAGCAGTACTTC	CASRSSGTGDEQYF
11	TRBV10-2	-	-	TRBJ2-7	TGCGCCAGCAGTGACGGTTACGAGCAGTACTTC	CASSDGYEQYF
15	TRBV7-9	-	TRBD2	TRBJ2-7	TGTGCCAGCAGCCTCGAGGGACTAGGGGGAGAAGAGCAGTACTTC	CASSLEGLGGEEQYF
15	TRBV4-1	-	-	TRBJ1-5	TGCGCCAGCAGCCAAGATTGGCGGGAGAATCAGCCCCAGCATTTT	CASSQDWRENQPQHF
11	TRBV28	-	-	TRBJ2-5	TGTGCCAGCAGTTTCATGGAGACCCAGTACTTC	CASSFMETQYF
19	TRBV28	once	TRBD1	TRBJ1-4	TGTGCCAGCAGTACTAATTGGGACAGGGTAGTAGAAGGGAATGAAAAACTGTTTTTT	CASSTNWDRVVEGNEKLFF
12	TRBV25-1	-	-	TRBJ2-6	TGTGCCAGCAGTGAGTCCGTCAACGTCCTGACTTTC	CASSESVNVLTF
14	TRBV25-1	-	-	TRBJ2-1	TGTGCCAGCAGAGGACCGACTAGTGGTAATGAGCAGTTCTTC	CASRGPTSGNEQFF
16	TRBV4-1	-	TRBD1	TRBJ2-7	TGCGCCAGCAGCCAAGATGACGGGCAGGGGGCTTACGAGCAGTACTTC	CASSQDDGQGAYEQYF
14	TRBV5-6	-	TRBD1	TRBJ1-2	TGTGCCAGCAGCCCAGGGACAGCCTACTATGGCTACACCTTC	CASSPGTAYYGYTF
16	TRBV16	-	-	TRBJ2-1	TGTGCCAGCAGCTTCGGCCTCCCTAGCTCCTACAATGAGCAGTTCTTC	CASSFGLPSSYNEQFF
13	TRBV27	-	TRBD1	TRBJ1-2	TGTGCCAGCAGTCGGGACAGGACCTATGGCTACACCTTC	CASSRDRTYGYTF
15	TRBV19	-	-	TRBJ2-7	TGTGCCAGTAGTTCCGATAGCGGCTCGACCGTCGGGCAGTACTTC	CASSSDSGSTVGQYF
13	TRBV5-1	-	-	TRBJ1-2	TGCGCCAGCAGCTTGCCACAGGGCTATGGCTACACCTTC	CASSLPQGYGYTF
13	TRBV6-5	-	-	TRBJ2-6	TGTGCCTGCGGCCTCGTGGGGGCCAACGTCCTGACTTTC	CACGLVGANVLTF
16	TRBV19	-	-	TRBJ1-4	TGTGCCAGTGTCCAGGGGCAGCCTGCAACTAATGAAAAACTGTTTTTT	CASVQGQPATNEKLFF
15	TRBV5-1	-	-	TRBJ2-7	TGCGCCAGCAGTCGTGGGGACACCGGACGGGACGAGCAGTACTTC	CASSRGDTGRDEQYF
11	TRBV5-8	few	-	TRBJ1-2	TGTGCCAGCAGCTCAGGACTCGGCTACACCTTC	CASSSGLGYTF
13	TRBV6-5	-	TRBD1	TRBJ2-1	TGTGCCAGCAGACGGACAGGGAATAATGAGCAGTTCTTC	CASRRTGNNEQFF
16	TRBV6-6	-	TRBD1	TRBJ1-2	TGTGCCAGCAGTTACTGGACAGGGGGTTCCTACTATGGCTACACCTTC	CASSYWTGGSYYGYTF
16	TRBV6-5	-	-	TRBJ2-7	TGTGCCAGCAGTTACTCAGGGACAAAGCCAACCTACGAGCAGTACTTC	CASSYSGTKPTYEQYF
16	TRBV5-4	-	-	TRBJ1-1	TGTGCCAGCAGCCCTGGGGCCGAAGGGACTAACACTGAAGCTTTCTTT	CASSPGAEGTNTEAFF
16	TRBV27	-	-	TRBJ2-2	TGTGCCAGCAGTCTTCCGGGACTCTCGAACACCGGGGAGCTGTTTTTT	CASSLPGLSNTGELFF
15	TRBV7-2	-	-	TRBJ2-5	TGTGCCAGCAGCTTAATTGGTAGGCGGCAAGAGACCCAGTACTTC	CASSLIGRRQETQYF
15	TRBV2	few	-	TRBJ2-2	TGTGCCAGCAGCAGGGATTCCCGAGAAACCGGGGAGCTGTTTTTT	CASSRDSRETGELFF
13	TRBV6-4	-	-	TRBJ1-1	TGTGCCAGCAGACGGACAGTGAACACTGAAGCTTTCTTT	CASRRTVNTEAFF
13	TRBV7-3	-	-	TRBJ1-2	TGTGCCAGCAGCTTGGACAGTAACTATGGCTACACCTTC	CASSLDSNYGYTF
15	TRBV4-2	once	TRBD1	TRBJ2-1	TGTGCCAGCAGCCCGGACAGGGGGACCTACAATGAGCAGTTCTTC	CASSPDRGTYNEQFF
16	TRBV2	-	TRBD1	TRBJ1-1	TGTGCCAGCAGAACCACTCCGACAGGGGGCCAGACTGAAGCTTTCTTT	CASRTTPTGGQTEAFF
17	TRBV28	-	TRBD2	TRBJ2-1	TGTGCCAGCACCCCCCGACTAGCCAGGTTTTCCTACAATGAGCAGTTCTTC	CASTPRLARFSYNEQFF
13	TRBV6-4	-	TRBD1	TRBJ1-1	TGTGCCACCCCGACAGGGAAGGACACTGAAGCTTTCTTT	CATPTGKDTEAFF
15	TRBV6-1	-	-	TRBJ2-7	TGTGCCAGCACTCCCTTCCGGGACTTTTCCTACGAGCAGTACTTC	CASTPFRDFSYEQYF
13	TRBV6-4	-	-	TRBJ1-1	TGTGCCAGCAGTGAGCAGAGGGGGACTGAAGCTTTCTTT	CASSEQRGTEAFF
13	TRBV10-2	-	-	TRBJ1-5	TGCGCCAGCAGTGTCAACAGCAGGCAGCCCCAGCATTTT	CASSVNSRQPQHF
15	TRBV7-3	-	TRBD1	TRBJ2-3	TGTGCCAGCAGCTTAGGGACAGGGCCTCTCGATACGCAGTATTTT	CASSLGTGPLDTQYF
11	TRBV29-1	once	-	TRBJ1-2	TGCAGCGTTGGCAGGGGAGATGGCTACACCTTC	CSVGRGDGYTF
14	TRBV5-1	few	-	TRBJ1-1	TGCGCCAGCAGCGAGGGAAAAGGTGGCGCGAGGGCTTTCTTT	CASSEGKGGARAFF
12	TRBV5-1	-	-	TRBJ2-1	TGCGCCAGCAGCTTGTCCATGAATGAGCAGTTCTTC	CASSLSMNEQFF
13	TRBV6-6	few	-	TRBJ2-7	TGTGCCAGCACGCGGCTAGATGGTTACGAGCAGTACTTC	CASTRLDGYEQYF
13	TRBV30	-	-	TRBJ2-1	TGTGCCGGGACGGGACTGGGGGGCAATGAGCAGTTCTTC	CAGTGLGGNEQFF
18	TRBV15	-	TRBD1	TRBJ2-7	TGTGCCACCAGCAGAGACATACTTGGGACAGGGCTCTCCTACGAGCAGTACTTC	CATSRDILGTGLSYEQYF